The rows below give T cell receptor beta chains drawn from one sample of a study of early T cells in non-severe SARS-CoV-2 infection. TCRdb itself ran the 5' RACE reads through MiXCR, one entry per CDR3 protein. The sample yields approximately 85,000 distinct CDR3 sequences, approximately 13% seen once. Source material: whole blood. The origin of the receptors is an adult who was a healthcare worker with PCR-confirmed SARS-CoV-2 infection or an uninfected control (not recorded which). Both conserved end residues are part of each CDR3. The D gene is left open where the match is weak. Clone size is stated in some rows and not others, as once, few, many or a class when expanded.

TGTGCCAGCAGCCCAAGTGGGGGGACCGAGCAGTTCTTC,CASSPSGGTEQFF,few,TRBJ2-1,-,TRBV3-1
TGTGCCATCAGCCAGGGACTATCCTACGAGCAGTACTTC,CAISQGLSYEQYF,-,TRBJ2-7,TRBD2,TRBV10-3
TGTGCCAGCAGCTCCAGATCTAGCGGGATCAACGAGCAGTACTTC,CASSSRSSGINEQYF,-,TRBJ2-7,TRBD2,TRBV11-2
TGTGCCAGCAGCCGGGACCCGGGCCAGCCCCAGCATTTT,CASSRDPGQPQHF,many,TRBJ1-5,-,TRBV6-5
TGCGCCAGCAGCAGACTAGCAAAGGGCAATGAGCAGTTCTTC,CASSRLAKGNEQFF,-,TRBJ2-1,TRBD2,TRBV10-2
TGTGCCAGCAGTGGACTAGCGGGAGTTTTGACAGACGCCGGGGAGCTGTTTTTT,CASSGLAGVLTDAGELFF,many,TRBJ2-2,TRBD2,TRBV5-6
TGTGCCAGCAGTTACCTAACGATTGAAGATACGCAGTATTTT,CASSYLTIEDTQYF,many,TRBJ2-3,-,TRBV6-6
TGCGCCAGCAGCCGATGGAGCGGGCCGTATCCCGAGACCCAGTACTTC,CASSRWSGPYPETQYF,-,TRBJ2-5,-,TRBV4-1
TGTGCCAGCTCACCACCGGCGGGAGGCACCACAGATACGCAGTATTTT,CASSPPAGGTTDTQYF,-,TRBJ2-3,TRBD2,TRBV18
TGTGCCAGCAGTTACTGGGTGGGCCAAGAGACCCAGTACTTC,CASSYWVGQETQYF,-,TRBJ2-5,-,TRBV6-2/TRBV6-3
TGTGCCAGCTCACGAGGGATTAATGAAAAACTGTTTTTT,CASSRGINEKLFF,few,TRBJ1-4,-,TRBV18
TGTGCCAGCAGCTTAGATTCGTATAGCAATCAGCCCCAGCATTTT,CASSLDSYSNQPQHF,few,TRBJ1-5,-,TRBV11-2
TGTGCCAGCTCACCCATAGCGGATGAGCAGTTCTTC,CASSPIADEQFF,few,TRBJ2-1,-,TRBV18
TGTGCCAGCAGCCTTAGGGAGTTATTTGGAAACACCATATATTTT,CASSLRELFGNTIYF,many,TRBJ1-3,-,TRBV12-3/TRBV12-4
TGCAGTGCAGGACGTGACTATGGCTACACCTTC,CSAGRDYGYTF,-,TRBJ1-2,-,TRBV20-1
TGCGCCAGCAGCGTGGGACAGCTGAGCTCCTACGAGCAGTACTTC,CASSVGQLSSYEQYF,-,TRBJ2-7,TRBD1,TRBV5-1
TGCGCCAGCAGCCAAGAATTCAAGAATGAAAAACTGTTTTTT,CASSQEFKNEKLFF,-,TRBJ1-4,-,TRBV4-3
TGTGCCACCTCCGGTAGGTCGCTGACTGAAGCTTTCTTT,CATSGRSLTEAFF,few,TRBJ1-1,-,TRBV24-1
TGTGCCAGCACATGGGACACTAGTAGCAATCAGCCCCAGCATTTT,CASTWDTSSNQPQHF,few,TRBJ1-5,-,TRBV2
TGTGCCAGCAGCTTAGCTGGACAAGCGAACACCGGGGAGCTGTTTTTT,CASSLAGQANTGELFF,many,TRBJ2-2,-,TRBV11-2
TGCAGTGCTATTGGAAGTCCCCGGGGGGCCAACGTCCTGACTTTC,CSAIGSPRGANVLTF,few,TRBJ2-6,-,TRBV20-1
TGTGCCAGCAGCTCCTCGCGCGGTACGCAGTTCTTC,CASSSSRGTQFF,-,TRBJ2-1,-,TRBV7-2
TGTGCAAGTCGCTTAGGGAATCCATCCAGCGGGAGAAACAATGAGCAGTTCTTC,CASRLGNPSSGRNNEQFF,few,TRBJ2-1,-,TRBV12-2
TGCAGTGCTAGCGGTAGGGAGAGAAGGTTCTTC,CSASGRERRFF,-,TRBJ2-1,-,TRBV20-1
TGTGCCAGCAGCCAAGATCGATGGAATACGCAGTATTTT,CASSQDRWNTQYF,few,TRBJ2-3,-,TRBV4-2
TGTGCCAGCAGCCCGGTTGGGCGCGGGGGTGAGCAGTACTTC,CASSPVGRGGEQYF,-,TRBJ2-7,TRBD2,TRBV3-1
TGTGCCAGAACCCCAGACGGGCGCAATCAGCCCCAGCATTTT,CARTPDGRNQPQHF,-,TRBJ1-5,-,TRBV19
TGTGCCAGCAGTCAAAGACCGGGACGGGTAAATTCACCCCTCCACTTT,CASSQRPGRVNSPLHF,many,TRBJ1-6,-,TRBV12-3/TRBV12-4
TGCAGCGTTGGCTCGGGGGCGGGTGAGACCCAGTACTTC,CSVGSGAGETQYF,-,TRBJ2-5,-,TRBV29-1
TGTGCCAGCAGCTTAGACAGACGGACTAGCTCCTATAATTCACCCCTCCACTTT,CASSLDRRTSSYNSPLHF,few,TRBJ1-6,-,TRBV11-2
TGTGCCAGCAGCCCACACGCTAGCGGGAGTATAAATGAGCAGTTCTTC,CASSPHASGSINEQFF,-,TRBJ2-1,TRBD2,TRBV7-3
TGTGCCACCAGTGGAACAGGGCAAGAGACCCAGTACTTC,CATSGTGQETQYF,few,TRBJ2-5,-,TRBV24-1
TGTGCCACAGGGTCCAACACCGGGGAGCTGTTTTTT,CATGSNTGELFF,many,TRBJ2-2,-,TRBV24-1
TGTGCCAGCAGTGAAGGTAGCGGGCTAAGCACAGATACGCAGTATTTT,CASSEGSGLSTDTQYF,many,TRBJ2-3,TRBD2,TRBV25-1
TGCAGCGTTTCCTGGGCTGGGGCCAACGTCCTGACTTTC,CSVSWAGANVLTF,-,TRBJ2-6,-,TRBV29-1
TGTGCCAGCAGCCCTCGACACTTTAAGAAGGCAGAGACCCAGTACTTC,CASSPRHFKKAETQYF,many,TRBJ2-5,-,TRBV11-2
TGTGCCAGCAGCTTAGGGCTAGCGATCCCCTACGAGCAGTACTTC,CASSLGLAIPYEQYF,-,TRBJ2-7,-,TRBV7-2
TGTGCCAGCTCACCACGGACCGCTAATAATTCACCCCTCCACTTT,CASSPRTANNSPLHF,-,TRBJ1-6,-,TRBV18
TGTGCCAGCAGCTTAGACCGGGTGGGCTACACCTTC,CASSLDRVGYTF,-,TRBJ1-2,-,TRBV7-2
TGTGCCAGCAGTGAGCCTATACCCCCGTCCTTC,CASSEPIPPSF,-,TRBJ2-1,-,TRBV2
TGTGCCAGTAGTATTAGGACTAGCGGGAGGGCCAATGAGCAGTTCTTC,CASSIRTSGRANEQFF,few,TRBJ2-1,TRBD2,TRBV19
TGTGCCAGCAGATCGACAGGGAATGGAGGAAACACCATATATTTT,CASRSTGNGGNTIYF,few,TRBJ1-3,TRBD1,TRBV6-5
TGTGCCAGCAGCCTAATGGTGGGAGAAAGCGAGCAGTACTTC,CASSLMVGESEQYF,-,TRBJ2-7,-,TRBV3-1
TGCAGTGCTAGAGAAACAGGGAAAGAGACCCAGTACTTC,CSARETGKETQYF,-,TRBJ2-5,-,TRBV20-1
TGTGCCAGCTCCCCCGGACAGACGAATCAGCCCCAGCATTTT,CASSPGQTNQPQHF,-,TRBJ1-5,-,TRBV18
TGTGCCAGCAGCGACCCACAGGGGGTAGAGCAGTACTTC,CASSDPQGVEQYF,many,TRBJ2-7,TRBD1,TRBV7-9
TGTGCCAGCAGCTTAGGCACCGGGACTACGCTCCAAGAGACCCAGTACTTC,CASSLGTGTTLQETQYF,-,TRBJ2-5,TRBD2,TRBV11-3
TGTGCCAGCGCAGGGGGCTATAGCAATCAGCCCCAGCATTTT,CASAGGYSNQPQHF,many,TRBJ1-5,TRBD1,TRBV19
TGCAGTGTTAGAACGCCTGGTCTGCAGTACTTC,CSVRTPGLQYF,-,TRBJ2-7,-,TRBV20-1
TGCGCCAGCAGCCAAGATTTCGGGATCATGAACACTGAAGCTTTCTTT,CASSQDFGIMNTEAFF,-,TRBJ1-1,-,TRBV4-1